The following is a T cell receptor (beta chain) sequence with its context. The clone's antigen remains unknown. The input lacks base qualities; no much larger clone sits a single base away. The protocol used for the library was 5' RACE. The listed sequencing device is Illumina HiSeq 2500. A second PCR of roughly 7 to 11 cycles was performed with a sample-barcoded 5' primer and a J-beta primer mix. Each TCR beta cDNA molecule received a unique molecular identifier from a template-switch 5' adaptor carrying 12 random nucleotides. Each sample yielded at least 2.5 million CDR3-containing paired-end reads. The Mint cDNA synthesis kit, primed by a TRBC-specific oligonucleotide, was used to synthesize first-strand cDNA from all RNA. Following uracil-DNA glycosylase treatment, all cDNA underwent a first 18-cycle PCR with the universal primers M1SS and BC2_uni_R. For the original study's pipeline: For normalization, 1 million high-quality reads, each with a distinct molecular identifier, were randomly selected from each sample. Instead of being binned into consensus sequences, reads that shared molecular identifiers were thrown out. CDR3 identification, clonotype clustering and error correction used MiTCR with a Q25 quality threshold and the strictest error-elimination algorithm. A nonparametric unseen species model using Euler transformation provided a lower-bound estimate of total TCR beta diversity. Starting from the raw public reads, TCRdb applied fastp trimming at Q25, assembled clones with MiXCR and retained in-frame beta chains. All rows with the same CDR3 protein become a single entry with the most common DNA and genes. TCRdb, rather than the study authors, made the V and J calls. This sample lists hundreds of thousands of distinct CDR3 sequences; approximately 60% were detected once. The ten largest clones represent under 30% of the sample.

The roughly 37 donors, aged 6 to 90 years, were systemically healthy Caucasian individuals from Russia. Ten milliliters of peripheral blood were drawn from each donor into EDTA-treated Vacutainer tubes. Ficoll-Paque density-gradient centrifugation was used to isolate PBMCs, with at least 6 million per sample. Trizol reagent was used to extract total RNA from the PBMCs, yielding at least 5 micrograms per sample. The percentages of naive CD45RAhigh/CD27high T cells were determined by flow cytometry on a PBMC aliquot from every donor. Via the germline V gene (reference sequence), CDR1 is LNHDA and CDR2 SQIVND. Trimming takes 3 bases off V and 7 bases off J; junction bases not matched to a gene: 9. Inclusive of the bounding cysteine and phenylalanine, the CDR3 is 16 residues long. The kept DNA is CDR3 alone, 48 bases in frame from the first base. This record belongs to a study of blood T cells in healthy people across ages (dated by TCRdb to the mid-2010s). Background for the entire study: In model experiments, template switching captured roughly one uniquely barcoded TCR beta cDNA molecule for every two T cells. Donors of different ages were randomly distributed across sequencing lanes to avoid experimental bias. The donors were split into four age groups: young (average about 16 years), middle-aged (39), aged (approximately 60) and long-lived (about 74). Two additional independent replicas of 1 million unique cDNA reads from the same blood draw were analyzed for two donors (one aged 18 to 29 and one aged 80 or older). Age-related changes in TCR beta repertoire diversity were measured in the study by deep sequencing normalized with unique cDNA molecular identifiers. Summary of the overall study and its limitations: Because donor CMV infection status was unknown, age-related changes in expanded clonotypes were potentially confounded. Estimates of total diversity based on one million sequenced T cells were considered lower bounds and underestimates. As age increased, observed TCR beta diversity per million T cells dropped in a roughly linear way, and a significant reduction was already evident by age 40. Observed TCR beta diversity correlated strongly with the percentage of naive T cells measured by flow cytometry. Conclusive comparison of naive and antigen-experienced compartments was prevented by the profiling of bulk unsorted PBMCs. The long-lived group showed more naive CD4+ T cells, fewer expanded clones and increased TCR diversity than the aged group, suggesting age selection.

The sample consisted of blood. The sequence is built from TRBV19 and TRBJ1-2, with 12 bases matching TRBD1. The origin of this receptor is a man aged 40-55 years in good health. In nucleotide form, the sequence is TGTGCCAGTAGTATTTCTACCGGGACAGGGGGCCGTGGCTACACCTTC. It is translated as CASSISTGTGGRGYTF.